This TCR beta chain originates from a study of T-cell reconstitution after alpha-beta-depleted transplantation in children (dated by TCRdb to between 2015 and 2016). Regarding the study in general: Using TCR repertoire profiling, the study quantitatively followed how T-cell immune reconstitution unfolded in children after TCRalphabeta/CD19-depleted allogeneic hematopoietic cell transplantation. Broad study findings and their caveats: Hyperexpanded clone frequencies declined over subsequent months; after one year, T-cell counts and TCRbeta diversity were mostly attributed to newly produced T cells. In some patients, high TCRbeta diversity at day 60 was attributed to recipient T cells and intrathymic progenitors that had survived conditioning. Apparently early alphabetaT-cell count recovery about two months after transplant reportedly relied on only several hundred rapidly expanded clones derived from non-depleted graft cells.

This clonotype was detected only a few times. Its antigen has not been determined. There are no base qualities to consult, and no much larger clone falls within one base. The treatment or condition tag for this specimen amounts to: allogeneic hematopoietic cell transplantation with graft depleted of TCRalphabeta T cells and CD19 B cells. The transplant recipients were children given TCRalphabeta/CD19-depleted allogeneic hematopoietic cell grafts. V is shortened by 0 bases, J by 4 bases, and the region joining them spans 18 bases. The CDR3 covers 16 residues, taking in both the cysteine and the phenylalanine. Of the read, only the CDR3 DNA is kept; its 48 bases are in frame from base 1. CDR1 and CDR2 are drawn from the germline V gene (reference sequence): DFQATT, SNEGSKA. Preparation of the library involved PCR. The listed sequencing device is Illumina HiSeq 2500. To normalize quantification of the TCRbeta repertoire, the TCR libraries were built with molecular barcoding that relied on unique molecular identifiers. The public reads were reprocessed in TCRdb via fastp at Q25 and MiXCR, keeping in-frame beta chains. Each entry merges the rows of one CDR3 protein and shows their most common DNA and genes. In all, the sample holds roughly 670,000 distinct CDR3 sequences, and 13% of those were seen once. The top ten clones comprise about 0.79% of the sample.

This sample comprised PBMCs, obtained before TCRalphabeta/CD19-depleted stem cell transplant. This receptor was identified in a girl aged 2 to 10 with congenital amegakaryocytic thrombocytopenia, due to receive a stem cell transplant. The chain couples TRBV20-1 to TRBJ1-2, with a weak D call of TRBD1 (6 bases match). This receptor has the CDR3 CSARDLRTARLYGYTF. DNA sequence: TGCAGTGCTAGAGATCTCAGGACAGCTCGACTCTATGGCTACACCTTC.